A single sample gave rise to the 24 T cell receptor beta chains below, sequenced in a study of blood T cell repertoires in COVID-19 (dated by TCRdb to about 2020). Libraries were constructed by the immunoSEQ multiplex PCR assay. TCRdb retrieved this table from immuneACCESS and kept in-frame rearrangements only. Not all clones are present; in checked studies, unresolved V genes account for under half, and no reason is known for the remainder. The sample table lists about 220,000 clones, around 84% of them with a count of one. 2.9% of the sample goes to the ten largest clones. Sequencing was carried out using peripheral blood. Receptors originate from a man aged 50 or older who had recovered from COVID-19.

This chain links TRBV11-2 with TRBJ2-2; 13 bases map to TRBD2. This CDR3 has 16 amino acids. The V gene end was trimmed by 3 bases and the J gene end by 7 bases; junction bases not matched to a gene: 5. Germline loops: CDR1 SGHAT, CDR2 FQNNGV. As DNA, the CDR3 is TGTGCCAGCAGCTTCCGGACTAGCGGGAGCGGCGGGGAGCTGTTTTTT. It is translated as CASSFRTSGSGGELFF.

The chain links TRBV5-1 to TRBJ2-7; D is perhaps TRBD2 (6 bases). Germline CDR1 is SGHRS and CDR2 is YFSETQ. With 4 bases removed from V and 3 bases from J, the gap between germline ends came to 17 bases. The CDR3 runs 15 residues. CDR3 protein: CASSVLDGLNYEQYF. The CDR3, as DNA: TGCGCCAGCAGCGTACTAGACGGACTAAACTACGAGCAGTACTTC.

The chain couples TRBV5-1 to TRBJ2-3; maybe TRBD2 (5 bases). Per germline, CDR1 SGHRS and CDR2 YFSETQ. Trimming stripped 4 bases from V and 4 bases from J, with 22 bases between. This CDR3 contains 17 residues. The CDR3 DNA reads TGCGCCAGCAGCCCAAGGGCCCCCGGGAAGAAGCCAGATACGCAGTATTTT. Protein sequence: CASSPRAPGKKPDTQYF. Full variable domain (missing parts from reference TRBV5-1 and TRBJ2-3): KAGVTQTPRYLIKTRGQQVTLSCSPISGHRSVSWYQQTPGQGLQFLFEYFSETQRNKGNFPGRFSGRQFSNSRSEMNVSTLELGDSALYLCASSPRAPGKKPDTQYFGPGTRLTVL.

The V and J genes are TRBV27 and TRBJ2-1; no clear D gene. The length of the CDR3 is 14 residues. CDR1 is MNHEY and CDR2 is SMNVEV in the germline V gene (reference sequence). Trimming stripped 5 bases from V and 4 bases from J, with 12 bases between. CDR3 protein: CASSPTQQYNEQFF. In DNA, the CDR3 is TGTGCCAGCAGTCCCACCCAACAGTACAATGAGCAGTTCTTC.

The gene calls are TRBV1 and TRBJ2-7; the table calls TRBD2, which could not be checked here. TRBV1 is a pseudogene segment. The CDR3 runs to 20 residues. In DNA, the CDR3 is TGCACCAGCACCCCGGCAACCGGAACCGGGACTAGCGGGAGCTCCTACGAGCAGTACTTC. Residues: CTSTPATGTGTSGSSYEQYF.

The chain combines TRBV27 with TRBJ2-2, with TRBD2 as a possible D gene (6 bases). The CDR3 is made up of 15 amino acids. CDR1 is MNHEY and CDR2 is SMNVEV in the germline V gene (reference sequence). The V and J ends lost 1 base and 1 base respectively, with 7 bases between them. CDR3 nucleotides: TGTGCCAGCAGTTTATTGGGGGGGAACACCGGGGAGCTGTTTTTT. The encoded protein is CASSLLGGNTGELFF.

The V gene is TRBV28, the J gene TRBJ1-5; D call uncertain. The germline V and J ends were trimmed by 10 bases and 6 bases, with 22 bases remaining between them. Germline CDR1 is MDHEN and CDR2 is SYDVKM. The CDR3 extends over 15 amino acids. The CDR3 DNA sequence: TGTGCCACCAAACTAGGCGGTGTACCCAGTCAGCCCCAGCATTTT. It translates to CATKLGGVPSQPQHF.

CDR3 DNA: TGTGCCAGCAGCTCAACGAGCGGGAGTTACGAGCAGTACTTC. Its protein is CASSSTSGSYEQYF. The genes are TRBV7-9 and TRBJ2-7, with 8 bases fitting TRBD2. Trimming cost V 4 bases and J 4 bases; bases outside gene matches: 6. The CDR3 sequence is 14 residues long. The V gene's germline CDR1 is SEHNR and CDR2 FQNEAQ (reference sequence).

This clone was detected only a few times. The chain links TRBV6-5 to TRBJ2-2; the D gene is possibly TRBD2 (5 bases). The CDR3 is made up of 14 amino acids. CDR1 and CDR2 from the germline V gene are MNHEY and SVGAGI. The ends were cut back, 7 bases at V and 5 bases at J, with 14 bases in the middle. CDR3 sequence: CASIRGGGTGELFF. CDR3 coding DNA: TGTGCCAGCATACGCGGAGGAGGAACCGGGGAGCTGTTTTTT.

The chain combines TRBV5-1 with TRBJ2-5; 10 nucleotides line up with TRBD1. The trim removed 4 bases at V and 7 bases at J, leaving 10 bases unmatched. The germline V gene has CDR1 SGHRS and CDR2 YFSETQ. This CDR3 comprises 15 residues. CDR3 residues: CASSSGTGVSGTQYF. As DNA, the CDR3 is TGCGCCAGCAGCAGTGGGACAGGGGTTTCAGGGACCCAGTACTTC.

The table lists this clone with a few counts. The chain uses TRBV30 and TRBJ2-7; D uncertain. CDR1 is GTSNPN, CDR2 SVGIG, per germline (reference sequence). The germline V and J ends were trimmed by 3 bases and 0 bases, with 18 bases remaining between them. The CDR3 contains 16 residues. This CDR3 is CAWSHPPGRSSYEQYF. The CDR3 DNA reads TGTGCCTGGAGCCACCCCCCCGGCAGGTCCTCCTACGAGCAGTACTTC.

This sequence joins TRBV6-5 and TRBJ2-3; 8 nucleotides align to TRBD1. V lost 7 bases to trimming and J lost 2 bases; unmatched junction nucleotides: 5. CDR1 and CDR2 (germline): MNHEY, SVGAGI. The CDR3 is 14 amino acids. CDR3 loop: CASILDRVTDTQYF. CDR3 bases: TGTGCCAGCATCCTGGACAGGGTCACAGATACGCAGTATTTT.

This rearrangement joins TRBV28 to TRBJ2-3, with TRBD2 identical over 15 bases. This CDR3 region has 15 residues. Germline V gene lookup returns CDR1 MDHEN and CDR2 SYDVKM. J lost 3 bases, V lost 9 bases, and 4 bases had no gene match. Here the CDR3 DNA reads TGTGCCAGTGGGACTAGCGGGAGGTGGACAGATACGCAGTATTTT. Translating it yields CASGTSGRWTDTQYF.

This chain joins TRBV10-3 and TRBJ2-1, with 7 bases lining up with TRBD2. Germline CDR1 and CDR2: ENHRY and SYGVKD. J lost 8 bases, V lost 0 bases, and 7 bases had no gene match. CDR3 length: 15 residues. The chain's CDR3 is CAISESSSGTDEQFF. CDR3 in DNA: TGTGCCATCAGTGAGTCTTCTAGCGGTACAGATGAGCAGTTCTTC.

The chain uses TRBV27 and TRBJ1-4; D unresolved. CDR1 is MNHEY and CDR2 is SMNVEV in the germline V gene (reference sequence). Trimming stripped 6 bases from V and 8 bases from J, with 10 bases between. The CDR3 loop spans 12 amino acids. The CDR3 here is CASRRRREKLFF. The CDR3 DNA follows: TGTGCCAGCAGACGGAGGCGGGAAAAACTGTTTTTT.

This clone was observed a single time. The rearrangement links TRBV19 to TRBJ2-7; 7 nucleotides agree with TRBD1. V gave up 3 bases and J gave up 4 bases; unmatched junction bases: 6. Germline CDR1 is LNHDA and CDR2 is SQIVND (reference sequence). The CDR3 consists of 14 residues. The CDR3 loop reads CASSMWTGGYEQYF. CDR3 bases: TGTGCCAGTAGTATGTGGACAGGAGGATACGAGCAGTACTTC.

This clone has just one count. V usage is TRBV2 and J usage is TRBJ1-5; TRBD1 aligns across 9 bases. CDR3 length equals 15 residues. Per the germline V gene, CDR1 is SNHLY and CDR2 is FYNNEI. V trimming: 7 bases; J trimming: 2 bases; junction bases outside the gene matches: 6. The CDR3 coding sequence is TGTGCCAGCAAGCCGGACAGGGGAGGCAATCAGCCCCAGCATTTT. As protein: CASKPDRGGNQPQHF.

The J gene is TRBJ2-3, the V gene TRBV2; 13 bases map to TRBD2. After removal of 9 bases from V and 5 bases from J, the junction contained 11 bases not matched to a gene. The CDR3 has 16 residues. Germline values: CDR1 SNHLY, CDR2 FYNNEI. The CDR3 coding sequence is TGTGCCAGTAGAGTCGGACTAGCGGGAGCGGTAGATACGCAGTATTTT. This translates into CASRVGLAGAVDTQYF.

As concerns this clone: Other nucleotide sequences in the sample specify the same CDR3. The J gene is TRBJ1-5, the V gene TRBV7-2; D possibly corresponds to TRBD1 (6 bases). Germline CDR1 reads SGHTA; CDR2 reads FQGNSA. The CDR3 is 15 residues long. V was trimmed by 5 bases and J by 0 bases, leaving 11 bases between them. The CDR3 region has the DNA TGTGCCAGCAGCCCCCAGACAGGTAGCAATCAGCCCCAGCATTTT. This codes for CASSPQTGSNQPQHF. Combining the CDR3 with reference TRBV7-2 and TRBJ1-5 gives the whole variable domain GAGVSQSPSNKVTEKGKDVELRCDPISGHTALYWYRQSLGQGLEFLIYFQGNSAPDKSGLPSDRFSAERTGGSVSTLTIQRTQQEDSAVYLCASSPQTGSNQPQHFGDGTRLSIL.

The V and J genes are TRBV5-4 and TRBJ2-5, with 14 bases that match TRBD2. CDR1 is SGHNT and CDR2 is YYREEE in the germline V gene (reference sequence). The CDR3 is made up of 17 amino acids. J was trimmed by 5 bases and V by 4 bases; bases with no gene match: 10. The chain's CDR3 is CASSQGLAGVKGETQYF. CDR3 nucleotide sequence: TGTGCCAGCAGCCAGGGACTAGCGGGAGTGAAGGGGGAGACCCAGTACTTC.

This clone was observed a single time. In DNA, the CDR3 is TGTGCCAGCAGCCGTTCAGGGCAAGAGACCCAGTACTTC. As protein: CASSRSGQETQYF. The chain combines TRBV3-1 (or the pseudogene TRBV3-2) with TRBJ2-5; TRBD1 might be the D (5 bases). V lost 4 bases, J lost 2 bases, and 8 bases lay in between. CDR3 length: 13 residues. Per germline, CDR1 LGHDT and CDR2 YNNKEL (reference sequence).

V and J are TRBV19 and TRBJ2-5; 7 bases line up with TRBD2. J lost 5 bases, V lost 6 bases, and 12 bases had no gene match. CDR1 is LNHDA, CDR2 SQIVND, per germline (reference sequence). This CDR3 has 15 residues. CDR3 nucleotides: TGTGCCAGTAGAATCACCTGGACTAGTGTTGAGACCCAGTACTTC. Residues: CASRITWTSVETQYF.

This clone turned up a few times. V and J are TRBV9 and TRBJ2-5; maybe TRBD1 (6 bases). This CDR3 spans 15 amino acids. Germline V CDR1 and CDR2: SGDLS, YYNGEE. V was pared by 0 bases and J by 4 bases, with 13 bases between. The CDR3 region has the DNA TGTGCCAGCAGCGTAGATACAGGGAGTGGAGAGACCCAGTACTTC. Translated, it gives CASSVDTGSGETQYF.

This sequence joins TRBV29-1 and TRBJ2-7; 10 bases map to TRBD2. The CDR3 is made up of 13 amino acids. Germline values: CDR1 SQVTM, CDR2 ANQGSEA. V trimming: 3 bases; J trimming: 5 bases; junction bases outside the gene matches: 4. As DNA, the CDR3 is TGCAGCGTTGAGAGTGGGACTAGCGACGAGCAGTACTTC. Translated, it gives CSVESGTSDEQYF.